This TCR beta chain is from a study of T cell responses to AZD1222 COVID-19 vaccine. Here immunoSEQ multiplex PCR was the method, and the copy in TCRdb shows in-frame clones only, minus some. This table holds some 190,000 clones, approximately 92% found once. The CDR3 extends over 14 amino acids. Trimming took 3 bases from V and 4 from J; bases not matched to a gene: 1. Germline lookup yields CDR1 GTSNPN and CDR2 SVGIG (reference sequence). This specimen consisted of peripheral blood, obtained on day 0 of AZD1222 vaccination. The sequence was obtained from an adult in good health. This chain joins TRBV30 and TRBJ2-2; TRBD1 agrees at 11 bases. In DNA, the CDR3 is TGTGCCTGGAGGGGGACAGGGGGCACCGGGGAGCTGTTTTTT. This encodes CAWRGTGGTGELFF.